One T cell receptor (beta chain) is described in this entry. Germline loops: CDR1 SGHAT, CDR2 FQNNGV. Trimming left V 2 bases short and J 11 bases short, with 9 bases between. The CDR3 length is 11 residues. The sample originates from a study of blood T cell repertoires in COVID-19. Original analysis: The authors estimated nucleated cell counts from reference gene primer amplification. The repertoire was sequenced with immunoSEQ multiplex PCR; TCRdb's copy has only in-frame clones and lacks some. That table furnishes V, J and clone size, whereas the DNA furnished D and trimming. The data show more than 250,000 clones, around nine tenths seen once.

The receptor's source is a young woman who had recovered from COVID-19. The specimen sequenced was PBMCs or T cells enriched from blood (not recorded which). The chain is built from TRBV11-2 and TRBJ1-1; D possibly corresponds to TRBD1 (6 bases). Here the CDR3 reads CASSLNRDAFF. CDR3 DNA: TGTGCCAGCAGCTTAAACAGGGACGCTTTCTTT.